The subject of this entry is one T cell receptor beta chain. Its antigen is unknown. The donor population consisted of healthy HIV-negative adults with no recent acute infections or vaccinations. Per the authors' pipeline: Junction-only sequences produced by ImmunoSEQ had no quality scores, so filtering differed. Clones were sequenced by immunoSEQ multiplex PCR, and TCRdb holds only the in-frame ones, with some missing. That table furnishes V, J and clone size, whereas the DNA furnished D and trimming. In the table there are roughly 1,500,000 clones, 98% to 99% of which are singletons. These data belong to a study of shared clonotypes between healthy human individuals. Study results and caveats: Donors were few, which limited the genetic and exposure-history diversity represented.

The clonotype originates from a man aged 25-45 years in good health. The sequenced material came from naive CD4+ T cells sorted from blood. The subset is: CD45RA+ positively selected.

CDR3 region: CASSLYGTGAVDYGYTF. In nucleotides, the CDR3 is TGTGCCAGCAGCTTGTACGGGACAGGGGCGGTCGACTATGGCTACACCTTC. This chain connects TRBV5-5 to TRBJ1-2, with 10 nucleotides matching TRBD1. Per the germline V gene, CDR1 is SGHKS and CDR2 is YYEKEE (reference sequence). Trimming at V came to 1 base and at J to 3 bases, leaving 9 bases not matched to a gene. The CDR3 sequence is 17 residues long.